This TCR beta chain was recovered during a study of blood T cell repertoires in COVID-19 (TCRdb year 2020). Regarding the complete study: Samples covering the acute and convalescent phases of COVID-19 were provided by collaborators in the United States, Italy and Spain. The material from the prospective study consisted of cDNA or gDNA derived from T cells, B-cell-depleted T cells, or PBMCs. The dataset comprised deeply sampled blood TCRbeta repertoires from subjects exposed to, actively infected with, or recovered from COVID-19. A freely available public database, intended as a resource for researchers studying the immune response to SARS-CoV-2, is where the repertoires were released. The samples were drawn from the first 160 participants of the ongoing ImmuneRACE study and from 1,254 subjects provided by 6 global collaborators. Sample metadata almost always included a de-identified subject ID, COVID-19 status, age in years and sex. Where HLA class I and class II types were available, the types were taken from metadata supplied by the sample provider, not from assay-based typing. What the research found in general, with its limitations: Clinical and demographic metadata were provided uncurated, with the amount varying by source and participant.

This clone was detected only once. Its antigen remains unidentified. Per-nucleotide qualities are absent, and no much larger clonotype sits a single base away. The CDR3 sequence holds 13 residues, the cysteine and phenylalanine included. The sequence is cut down to CDR3 DNA, 39 bases in frame from base 1. Trimming at the junction amounts to 2 bases on V and 2 bases on J, and the germline ends lie 3 bases apart. For CDR1 and CDR2, the germline V gene lists KGHSH and LQKENI. Collaborating institutions collected whole blood in K2EDTA tubes following their own protocols. For TCRbeta analysis, collaborator samples were shipped as frozen whole blood, as isolated PBMCs, or as DNA extracted from either sample type. The immunoSEQ Assay, a bias-controlled multiplex PCR, was used to amplify TCRbeta CDR3 regions from genomic DNA. Under the source paper's analysis protocol: Within the assay, amplification of reference gene primers was used to estimate how many nucleated cells each sample contained. To quantify the absolute abundance of each unique TCRbeta CDR3 rearrangement, sequence reads were collapsed and filtered. Productive Simpson clonality was computed per sample as the square root of Simpson's diversity index over productive rearrangements. This is the immuneACCESS table as TCRdb keeps it, with only in-frame sequences that have V and J called. A part of the clones is gone; compared with another copy, unresolved V genes explain less than half, and the rest is unexplained. D and trimming come from the DNA, and the V and J calls and clone size come from that table. The sample profile shows 20,000 to 25,000 clones; approximately 92% of them were found once. The ten largest account for roughly 7.4% of the sample.

Source material: peripheral blood. The TCR sequence derives from a man aged 65-85 years with active COVID-19. The chain couples TRBV18 to TRBJ2-2, with no confidently assigned D gene. The CDR3 corresponds to CASSPSNTGELFF. In nucleotide form, the sequence is TGTGCCAGCTCACCAAGCAACACCGGGGAGCTGTTTTTT.